Given below is one T cell receptor (beta chain) in context. Its antigen is undetermined. The data are from a study of CD8 T cells in Susac syndrome. Random-hexamer reverse transcription was applied to about 0.5 to 1 ug RNA. In TCRdb, the immunoSEQ multiplex PCR reads were re-called with MiXCR into one record per CDR3 protein. The sample has roughly 100,000 distinct CDR3 sequences, roughly 95% seen once. Study-level findings and limits: In total CD8+ repertoires, around 17 Susac-specific public clones were detected, and CD8+ TEMRA repertoires contained roughly five.

Germline V gene lookup returns CDR1 SGDLS and CDR2 YYNGEE. V lost 0 bases and J 7 bases, leaving 14 bases between the germline ends. This CDR3 is 15 amino acids long. Blood CD8+ and CD4+ T cells underwent high-throughput TCR beta sequencing. The sequence was obtained from a human donor with Susac syndrome. This sequence joins TRBV9 and TRBJ2-1; D perhaps matches TRBD2 (7 bases). Sequences were obtained from CD8+ T cells from PBMCs. CDR3 protein: CASSVEGGSENEQFF. The CDR3 nucleotides read TGTGCCAGCAGCGTAGAGGGGGGGAGCGAAAATGAGCAGTTCTTC.